A selection of T cell receptor beta chains follows, all from one sample in a study of identical twins. Using its own MiXCR run on the 5' RACE reads, TCRdb lists one record per CDR3 protein. The top ten clones hold roughly 0.3% of a sample with more than 1.5 million distinct CDR3 sequences, about 32% of them seen once. The sample was cord blood. The receptors come from a newborn girl in good health. CDR3s include the opening cysteine and the closing phenylalanine or tryptophan. The D gene is left open where the match is weak. Part of the rows lack a size; the others show once, few, many or a class for expanded clones.

D	V	J	size	CDR3	DNA
TRBD1	TRBV5-1	TRBJ1-4	once	CASSWSGQGAEKLFF	TGCGCCAGCAGCTGGTCGGGACAGGGGGCTGAAAAACTGTTTTTT
NA	TRBV11-2	TRBJ2-7	NA	CASSLDRKGNEQYF	TGTGCCAGCAGCTTAGATCGTAAAGGAAACGAGCAGTACTTC
NA	TRBV6-1	TRBJ2-3	NA	CASKKDSGTDTQYF	TGTGCCAGCAAGAAGGACAGTGGGACAGATACGCAGTATTTT
TRBD1	TRBV5-1	TRBJ2-7	NA	CASSFPDRGPKTYEQYF	TGCGCCAGCAGCTTCCCGGACAGGGGTCCCAAAACCTACGAGCAGTACTTC
NA	TRBV27	TRBJ2-3	NA	CASSPGRAEGTDTQYF	TGTGCCAGCAGCCCCGGGCGGGCAGAGGGCACAGATACGCAGTATTTT
NA	TRBV7-9	TRBJ1-4	NA	CASSLFTDVEKLFF	TGTGCCAGCAGCTTATTCACCGACGTTGAAAAACTGTTTTTT
TRBD1	TRBV20-1	TRBJ1-2	NA	CSAPGQGNYSYTF	TGCAGTGCCCCGGGACAGGGGAACTATAGCTACACCTTC
TRBD2	TRBV4-1	TRBJ2-1	NA	CASSLGLAGVKEQFF	TGCGCCAGCAGCCTCGGACTAGCGGGGGTAAAGGAGCAGTTCTTC
NA	TRBV21-1	TRBJ2-7	NA	CASSKRKGATHNEQYF	TGTGCCAGCAGCAAAAGGAAAGGGGCGACACACAATGAGCAGTACTTC
NA	TRBV25-1	TRBJ1-2	few	CASSEFKGSYYGYTF	TGTGCCAGCAGTGAATTCAAGGGCAGCTACTATGGCTACACCTTC
NA	TRBV12-5	TRBJ2-1	few	CASGLLRGPHNEQFF	TGTGCTAGTGGTTTGTTGCGGGGTCCTCACAATGAGCAGTTCTTC
NA	TRBV10-3	TRBJ1-2	NA	CAISDRSYGYTF	TGTGCCATCAGTGATAGGTCCTATGGCTACACCTTC
TRBD2	TRBV7-2	TRBJ2-4	few	CASSLVRTSGRETPNIQYF	TGTGCCAGCAGCTTAGTACGGACTAGCGGGAGGGAAACCCCAAACATTCAGTACTTC
NA	TRBV2	TRBJ1-3	NA	CASSVRGQGGNTIYF	TGTGCCAGCAGTGTCCGTGGTCAGGGCGGAAACACCATATATTTT
TRBD2	TRBV12-3/TRBV12-4	TRBJ2-7	few	CASSRTSVSYEQYF	TGTGCCAGCAGTCGGACTAGCGTAAGCTACGAGCAGTACTTC
TRBD2	TRBV5-1	TRBJ2-3	few	CASSYIAGNTDTQYF	TGCGCCAGCAGCTACATAGCGGGAAACACAGATACGCAGTATTTT
TRBD1	TRBV7-9	TRBJ2-1	NA	CAGSSRTGTVHNEQFF	TGTGCCGGCAGCTCCCGGACAGGGACGGTACACAATGAGCAGTTCTTC
TRBD1	TRBV7-2	TRBJ1-4	few	CASSLGGAGGEKLFF	TGTGCCAGCAGCTTAGGGGGGGCAGGGGGCGAAAAACTGTTTTTT
TRBD2	TRBV6-1	TRBJ2-1	NA	CASSELAGFSYNEQFF	TGTGCCAGCAGTGAGCTAGCGGGGTTCTCCTACAATGAGCAGTTCTTC
TRBD2	TRBV28	TRBJ2-4	NA	CASTETSAGNIQYF	TGTGCCAGCACTGAGACTAGCGCGGGAAACATTCAGTACTTC
NA	TRBV7-9	TRBJ1-4	few	CASRRAATNEKLFF	TGTGCCAGCAGAAGGGCCGCAACTAATGAAAAACTGTTTTTT
TRBD2	TRBV5-1	TRBJ2-3	NA	CASRNSGGAADTQYF	TGCGCCAGCAGGAATAGCGGGGGCGCCGCAGATACGCAGTATTTT
TRBD2	TRBV10-3	TRBJ2-1	few	CAISETGTSGGNEQFF	TGTGCCATCAGTGAGACCGGGACTAGCGGAGGCAATGAGCAGTTCTTC
NA	TRBV7-9	TRBJ1-2	few	CASSSGTGHGYTF	TGTGCCAGCAGCTCCGGGACTGGGCATGGCTACACCTTC
NA	TRBV5-1	TRBJ1-5	few	CASSLDPGGNQPQHF	TGCGCCAGCAGCTTAGATCCGGGGGGAAATCAGCCCCAGCATTTT
NA	TRBV4-2	TRBJ2-7	NA	CASSQAVAYEQYF	TGTGCCAGCAGCCAAGCTGTTGCCTACGAGCAGTACTTC
NA	TRBV4-2	TRBJ2-1	few	CASSQVGLGNEQFF	TGTGCCAGCAGCCAAGTTGGGCTTGGGAATGAGCAGTTCTTC
NA	TRBV3-1	TRBJ2-7	NA	CASSLRKISYEQYF	TGTGCCAGCAGTTTACGGAAGATCTCCTACGAGCAGTACTTC
NA	TRBV20-1	TRBJ1-2	NA	CSALREGNGYTF	TGCAGTGCCCTCCGGGAGGGAAATGGCTACACCTTC
TRBD1	TRBV20-1	TRBJ2-5	NA	CSAKQGVLETQYF	TGCAGTGCTAAACAGGGGGTTCTAGAGACCCAGTACTTC
TRBD1	TRBV7-2	TRBJ2-1	NA	CASSFLTGGSGEQFF	TGTGCCAGCAGCTTTCTGACAGGGGGCTCGGGTGAGCAGTTCTTC
NA	TRBV6-1	TRBJ2-7	NA	CASNHEQYF	TGTGCCAGCAACCACGAGCAGTACTTC
NA	TRBV29-1	TRBJ2-3	NA	CSVGDILPHRDTQYF	TGCAGCGTTGGGGACATTCTACCGCACAGAGATACGCAGTATTTT
NA	TRBV20-1	TRBJ1-1	NA	CSAKVRVAYTEAFF	TGCAGTGCTAAAGTCCGGGTGGCATACACTGAAGCTTTCTTT
NA	TRBV4-2	TRBJ2-7	many	CASSQISGLAYEQYF	TGTGCCAGCAGCCAAATTTCGGGGCTCGCCTACGAGCAGTACTTC
TRBD1	TRBV20-1	TRBJ2-1	NA	CSATRTGLYNEQFF	TGCAGTGCTACCCGGACAGGGCTGTACAATGAGCAGTTCTTC
TRBD1	TRBV11-2	TRBJ1-1	NA	CASSLVTGQTEAFF	TGTGCCAGCAGCTTAGTGACAGGGCAGACTGAAGCTTTCTTT
TRBD2	TRBV20-1	TRBJ2-5	few	CSATPPGTSGSSYF	TGCAGTGCTACGCCGCCCGGGACTAGCGGGAGTTCGTACTTC
TRBD2	TRBV5-4	TRBJ2-1	NA	CASSPSGGLNEQFF	TGTGCCAGCAGCCCTAGCGGGGGGTTGAATGAGCAGTTCTTC
NA	TRBV6-1	TRBJ2-5	few	CASGVLSLAAIQETQYF	TGTGCCAGCGGAGTCCTCTCTTTAGCGGCGATACAAGAGACCCAGTACTTC
NA	TRBV2	TRBJ2-1	NA	CASRPDLREFLQETQFF	TGTGCCAGCAGGCCGGACCTCCGGGAATTCCTACAAGAGACCCAGTTCTTC